This TCR beta chain emerged from a study of shared clonotypes between healthy human individuals. Study-level findings and limits: Sampling covered blood only; tissue repertoires likely differ.

This clone was found once. Its target is unknown. The quantity of DNA used in unsorted PBMC replicate PCRs was approximately 270 ng, corresponding to tens of thousands of T cell genomes. Repertoires were generated with immunoSEQ multiplex PCR, while TCRdb's copy carries only in-frame clones and drops some. The table lists 450,000 to 500,000 clones, approximately 80% of them singletons. Germline CDR1 and CDR2: SGHAT and FQNNGV. The CDR3 covers 15 residues. V was clipped by 8 bases and J by 1 base; unmatched bases: 10. The sequenced sample consisted of PBMCs. The chain uses TRBV11-2 and TRBJ2-7; TRBD2 matches 8 bases. The TCR comes from a middle-aged woman in good health. Some clones in this sample may be carry-over from other donors' samples. CDR3 loop: CASAALAAGSYEQYF. The CDR3, as DNA: TGTGCCAGCGCCGCACTAGCGGCGGGATCCTACGAGCAGTACTTC.